This TCR beta chain appears in the sequencing data of a study of shared clonotypes between healthy human individuals. Regarding this clone: Antigen: not known.

Healthy and HIV-negative, the adult donors had no recent acute infections or vaccinations. Both subsets, CD45RA+ naive and CD45RA-negative memory, were split from the CD4+ cells. Study-wide findings and caveats: In this cohort, only blood was sampled, and tissue repertoires likely differ.

Between the trimmed V and J ends, which lost 4 bases and 3 bases, there was a span of 13 bases. The CDR3 is made up of 15 amino acids. From germline, CDR1 is SGHRS and CDR2 YFSETQ. The method was immunoSEQ multiplex PCR; TCRdb's version includes in-frame clones alone and lacks a portion of them. This sample has around 700,000 clones, with less than 80% found just once. This TCR derives from a woman in her 30s in good health. The genes are TRBV5-1 and TRBJ2-2; the D call may be TRBD1 or TRBD2 (7 bases each). Sequencing was performed on memory CD4+ T cells sorted from blood. As for subset: CD45RA-negative fraction. The CDR3 sequence: CASSSGDSYTGELFF. The CDR3 DNA reads as TGCGCCAGCAGCAGCGGGGACAGCTACACCGGGGAGCTGTTTTTT.